One sample yielded the 23 T cell receptor beta chains listed below, sequenced in a study of blood T cell repertoires in COVID-19. The table came from immunoSEQ multiplex PCR; TCRdb's copy has only in-frame clones and leaves some out. Of 150,000 or so clones listed, over 80% are singletons. Sequenced: peripheral blood. The receptor set was obtained from an older man with acute or convalescent COVID-19.

CDR3 in amino acids: CASSLTGSANTGELFF. CDR3 nucleotide sequence: TGCGCCAGCAGCCTCACAGGGAGCGCGAACACCGGGGAGCTGTTTTTT. V usage is TRBV5-1 and J usage is TRBJ2-2; the D gene is possibly TRBD1 (6 bases). CDR1 SGHRS and CDR2 YFSETQ come from the germline V gene. CDR3 size: 16 residues. Trimming removed 4 bases at V and 0 bases at J, with 13 bases between. The whole variable domain, filled in from reference TRBV5-1 and TRBJ2-2, reads KAGVTQTPRYLIKTRGQQVTLSCSPISGHRSVSWYQQTPGQGLQFLFEYFSETQRNKGNFPGRFSGRQFSNSRSEMNVSTLELGDSALYLCASSLTGSANTGELFFGEGSRLTVL.

The V and J genes are TRBV5-1 and TRBJ2-7, with 7 positions matching TRBD2. V was clipped by 5 bases and J by 6 bases; unmatched bases: 11. In germline, CDR1 is SGHRS, CDR2 YFSETQ. This CDR3 is built from 14 residues. The CDR3 bases are TGCGCCAGCAGGGGGGGGGAGGGATGGGGCGAGCAGTACTTC. This codes for CASRGGEGWGEQYF. The whole variable domain, remainder taken from reference TRBV5-1 and TRBJ2-7, is KAGVTQTPRYLIKTRGQQVTLSCSPISGHRSVSWYQQTPGQGLQFLFEYFSETQRNKGNFPGRFSGRQFSNSRSEMNVSTLELGDSALYLCASRGGEGWGEQYFGPGTRLTVT.

This sequence joins TRBV29-1 and TRBJ1-2, with 9 nucleotides matching TRBD1. There are 14 residues in the CDR3. Per the germline V gene, CDR1 is SQVTM and CDR2 is ANQGSEA. The junction had 8 bases not matched to a gene; V was cut back by 5 bases and J by 4 bases. The CDR3 bases are TGCAGCGTTCCCCCGGGACAGGGAGGCTATGGCTACACCTTC. This codes for CSVPPGQGGYGYTF.

This clone was found a few times. This chain joins TRBV19 and TRBJ2-7; D is possibly TRBD2 (5 bases). Germline loops: CDR1 LNHDA, CDR2 SQIVND (reference sequence). V lost 5 bases and J 3 bases, leaving 17 bases between the germline ends. The CDR3 is 15 residues long. CDR3 DNA: TGTGCCAGTAGTCCTTCCGGGATAGGAGGCTACGAGCAGTACTTC. Its protein product is CASSPSGIGGYEQYF.

V gene TRBV21-1 combines with J gene TRBJ2-3; the DNA was not used to check the table's D call, TRBD1. TRBV21-1 is a pseudogene. The CDR3 loop spans 16 amino acids. CDR3 nucleotides: TGTGCCAGCAGCAAAGGACATACCCCTCGCACAGATACGCAGTATTTT. Translating gives CASSKGHTPRTDTQYF.

This chain connects TRBV6-1 to TRBJ1-1; D may be TRBD1 (6 bases). CDR1 MNHNS and CDR2 SASEGT come from the germline V gene. This CDR3 comprises 15 residues. Trimming pared 2 bases from V and 4 bases from J, leaving 14 bases between. DNA for the CDR3: TGTGCCAGCAGTGAATGGGGAGGGGGAGTCACTGAAGCTTTCTTT. It encodes CASSEWGGGVTEAFF.

V gene TRBV7-8 combines with J gene TRBJ2-1; D is perhaps TRBD2 (6 bases). This CDR3 spans 17 amino acids. With 1 base removed from V and 6 bases from J, the gap between germline ends came to 19 bases. Germline lookup yields CDR1 SGHVS and CDR2 FQNEAQ. The CDR3 loop reads CASSLVGFAGHFNEQFF. CDR3 nucleotide sequence: TGTGCCAGCAGCTTAGTGGGTTTCGCGGGGCACTTCAATGAGCAGTTCTTC.

This clone has only a few counts. In DNA form, the CDR3 reads TGTGCCAGCAGCTCCGACTCAGCCGCTAATCACTACGAGCAGTACTTC. Translation gives CASSSDSAANHYEQYF. The chain has TRBV7-9 and TRBJ2-7; D is uncertain. CDR1 and CDR2 from the germline V gene are SEHNR and FQNEAQ (reference sequence). V lost 4 bases and J lost 3, with 19 bases in between. The CDR3 is 16 residues long. Filled out from reference TRBV7-9 and TRBJ2-7, the complete variable domain reads DTGVSQNPRHKITKRGQNVTFRCDPISEHNRLYWYRQTLGQGPEFLTYFQNEAQLEKSRLLSDRFSAERPKGSFSTLEIQRTEQGDSAMYLCASSSDSAANHYEQYFGPGTRLTVT.

The chain links TRBV28 to TRBJ1-1; D remains unclear. With 7 bases removed from V and 1 base from J, the gap between germline ends came to 10 bases. The V gene's germline CDR1 is MDHEN and CDR2 SYDVKM. This CDR3 contains 13 residues. CDR3 DNA sequence: TGTGCCAGCAACGATCAGTCGAACACTGAAGCTTTCTTT. It yields the protein CASNDQSNTEAFF. Supplemented by reference TRBV28 and TRBJ1-1, the full variable domain reads DVKVTQSSRYLVKRTGEKVFLECVQDMDHENMFWYRQDPGLGLRLIYFSYDVKMKEKGDIPEGYSVSREKKERFSLILESASTNQTSMYLCASNDQSNTEAFFGQGTRLTVV.

This CDR3 reads CAISEADYEQYF. In DNA, the CDR3 is TGTGCCATCAGTGAGGCAGACTACGAGCAGTACTTC. This chain joins TRBV10-3 and TRBJ2-7; D not certain. Trimming stripped 2 bases from V and 3 bases from J, with 5 bases between. The CDR3 has 12 residues. The germline V gene encodes CDR1 ENHRY and CDR2 SYGVKD.

There are a few counts of this clone. The CDR3 DNA reads as TGCGCCAGCAGACAGGGGGAAAATCAGCCCCAGCATTTT. Its protein product is CASRQGENQPQHF. The chain carries TRBV5-1 and TRBJ1-5, with 8 bases that match TRBD1. The CDR3 length is 13 residues. J lost 4 bases, V lost 5 bases, and 2 bases had no gene match. Germline loops: CDR1 SGHRS, CDR2 YFSETQ.

The rearrangement joins TRBV5-6 to TRBJ2-3, with 8 positions matching TRBD2. Germline trimming cut 0 bases from V and 6 bases from J; bases unmatched to any gene: 12. Germline CDR1 is SGHDT and CDR2 is YYEEEE. The CDR3 runs 17 residues. CDR3 DNA sequence: TGTGCCAGCAGCTTGGGGCTAGCGGGCCATAGGGCGGATACGCAGTATTTT. This codes for CASSLGLAGHRADTQYF.

The sample holds one count of this clone. The gene calls are TRBV5-1 and TRBJ2-1, with TRBD2 matching over 14 bases. V lost 1 base, J lost 3 bases, and 3 bases stayed unmatched. Germline lookup yields CDR1 SGHRS and CDR2 YFSETQ. The CDR3 sequence is 17 residues long. The CDR3 DNA reads as TGCGCCAGCAGCTTGTGGGGGACTAGCGGGGGCTACAATGAGCAGTTCTTC. Translation: CASSLWGTSGGYNEQFF.

The chain couples TRBV6-6 to TRBJ1-5; D unclear. The CDR3 loop spans 13 amino acids. Germline values: CDR1 MNHNY, CDR2 SVGAGI (reference sequence). Trimming left V 1 base short and J 6 bases short, with 7 bases between. The CDR3 DNA reads TGTGCCAGCAGTTACTGGAGGGTTCAGCCCCAGCATTTT. Translated, it gives CASSYWRVQPQHF.

CDR3 sequence: CASSPFSGRADTQYF. CDR3 nucleotide sequence: TGTGCCAGCTCACCGTTTAGCGGGAGGGCAGATACGCAGTATTTT. J is TRBJ2-3 and V is TRBV18; 11 bases are shared with TRBD2. CDR3 length: 15 amino acids. Trimming removed 3 bases from V and 4 bases from J; junction bases left unmatched: 3. In germline, CDR1 is KGHSH, CDR2 LQKENI. The complete variable domain, with remaining parts taken from reference TRBV18 and TRBJ2-3, reads NAGVMQNPRHLVRRRGQEARLRCSPMKGHSHVYWYRQLPEEGLKFMVYLQKENIIDESGMPKERFSAEFPKEGPSILRIQQVVRGDSAAYFCASSPFSGRADTQYFGPGTRLTVL.

The V gene is TRBV5-1, the J gene TRBJ1-2; D not resolved. The ends were cut back, 1 base at V and 4 bases at J, with 11 bases in the middle. The germline CDR1 and CDR2 sequences are SGHRS and YFSETQ. The CDR3 is 14 amino acids. CDR3 bases: TGCGCCAGCAGCTTGATTCAGGAGGGCTATGGCTACACCTTC. Translated: CASSLIQEGYGYTF.

The CDR3 region is CASSDTGVFNQPQHF. CDR3 coding DNA: TGTGCCAGCAGTGATACAGGGGTCTTCAATCAGCCCCAGCATTTT. The rearrangement joins TRBV6-1 to TRBJ1-5; TRBD1 matches at 7 bases. Germline V gene data show CDR1 as MNHNS and CDR2 as SASEGT. With V trimmed by 3 bases and J by 3 bases, 5 bases remained unmatched. The CDR3 is 15 residues long.

The chain joins TRBV6-1 to TRBJ2-1, with 8 positions matching TRBD2. The germline CDR1 and CDR2 sequences are MNHNS and SASEGT. The CDR3 runs 16 residues. After removal of 3 bases from V and 5 bases from J, the junction contained 9 bases not matched to a gene. The CDR3 nucleotides read TGTGCCAGCAGTGAGTCCCCACGGGGGGGTGACAATGAGCAGTTCTTC. Encoded protein: CASSESPRGGDNEQFF.

The chain uses TRBV7-3 and TRBJ2-1; 14 bases agree with TRBD2. The length of the CDR3 is 17 residues. CDR1 and CDR2 (germline): SGHTA, FQGTGA. V dropped 6 bases and J dropped 3; count of bases not matched to a gene: 7. The CDR3 spells CASSLTSGRAGYNEQFF. Written as DNA, the CDR3 is TGTGCCAGCAGTTTGACTAGCGGGAGGGCAGGCTACAATGAGCAGTTCTTC. Supplemented by reference TRBV7-3 and TRBJ2-1, the full variable domain reads GAGVSQTPSNKVTEKGKYVELRCDPISGHTALYWYRQSLGQGPEFLIYFQGTGAADDSGLPNDRFFAVRPEGSVSTLKIQRTERGDSAVYLCASSLTSGRAGYNEQFFGPGTRLTVL.

This CDR3 reads CASSYSGAGGPGELFF. DNA of the CDR3: TGTGCCAGCAGTTACTCGGGAGCGGGGGGGCCCGGGGAGCTGTTTTTT. The rearrangement joins TRBV6-5 to TRBJ2-2; 10 bases map to TRBD2. Trimming took 0 bases from V and 6 from J; bases not matched to a gene: 4. CDR3 size: 16 residues. The germline V gene encodes CDR1 MNHEY and CDR2 SVGAGI.

The chain combines TRBV7-6 with TRBJ1-6, with a tentative D call TRBD1 (5 bases). This CDR3 has 16 amino acids. From germline, CDR1 is SGHVS and CDR2 FNYEAQ. V was pared by 11 bases and J by 10 bases, with 27 bases between. The CDR3 is CAPKKPDRGGVSPLHF. The CDR3 DNA follows: TGTGCCCCCAAAAAACCTGACAGAGGCGGCGTCTCACCCCTCCACTTT.

The chain carries TRBV4-1 and TRBJ1-6; TRBD1 is a possible D gene (6 bases). This CDR3 has 15 residues. Germline lookup yields CDR1 MGHRA and CDR2 YSYEKL. V dropped 1 base and J dropped 5 bases, with 9 bases sitting between them. The CDR3 here is CASSQGTANNSPLHF. As DNA, the CDR3 is TGCGCCAGCAGCCAAGGGACAGCTAATAATTCACCCCTCCACTTT.

This clone turned up a few times. The V gene is TRBV19, the J gene TRBJ2-1; perhaps TRBD2 as D (5 bases). Trimming removed 5 bases from V and 15 bases from J, with 26 bases in between. The CDR3 extends over 15 amino acids. From germline, CDR1 is LNHDA and CDR2 SQIVND (reference sequence). The CDR3 reads CASSPRDLRAGGWFF. DNA for the CDR3: TGTGCCAGTAGTCCCCGGGATCTGCGGGCGGGTGGTTGGTTCTTC. Full variable domain (rest looked up from reference TRBV19 and TRBJ2-1): DGGITQSPKYLFRKEGQNVTLSCEQNLNHDAMYWYRQDPGQGLRLIYYSQIVNDFQKGDIAEGYSVSREKKESFPLTVTSAQKNPTAFYLCASSPRDLRAGGWFFGPGTRLTVL.